This T cell receptor beta chain was found in a study of T cell changes during pregnancy in multiple sclerosis. The V segment lost 10 bases and the J segment 5 bases; nucleotides outside the gene matches: 11. Germline V CDR1 and CDR2: SNHLY, FYNNEI. The CDR3 is 16 residues long. Data came from immunoSEQ multiplex PCR; TCRdb stores just in-frame clones and leaves some out. The sample includes 90,000 or so clones, 91% seen only once; the top ten take about 0.91%. This clonotype originated in a female donor with multiple sclerosis, enrolled in a pregnancy study. This chain links TRBV2 with TRBJ2-3; TRBD2 matches 14 bases. Material: peripheral blood, obtained before pregnancy. The CDR3 sequence: CATRGTSGSYIDTQYF. The CDR3 DNA sequence: TGTGCCACTAGAGGGACTAGCGGGAGCTATATAGATACGCAGTATTTT.